Listed below are T cell receptor beta chains from one sample, sequenced in a study of CD8 T cells in Susac syndrome. MiXCR, run by TCRdb on the immunoSEQ multiplex PCR reads, gives a single entry per CDR3 protein. This table has about 290,000 distinct CDR3 sequences, about 88% appearing once. What was sequenced was CD8+ T cells from PBMCs. These receptors came from a human donor with multiple sclerosis. Both conserved end residues are part of each CDR3. The D gene is left open where the match is weak. Only some rows state a clone size, as once, few, many or a class for expanded clones.

abundance,len,j_gene,v_gene,d_gene,CDR3nt,CDR3aa
.,17,TRBJ2-2,TRBV7-2,.,TGTGCCAGCAGCTTAGGGTTCCCGGGACCAAACACCGGGGAGCTGTTTTTT,CASSLGFPGPNTGELFF
.,18,TRBJ2-1,TRBV13,TRBD2,TGTGCCAGCAGCTACACCGGACTAGCGGGGGGAAAGGGCAATGAGCAGTTCTTC,CASSYTGLAGGKGNEQFF
.,17,TRBJ2-7,TRBV29-1,TRBD2,TGCAGCGTTGTAGGGGGACTACTAGCGGGAGGCCTCTACGAGCAGTACTTC,CSVVGGLLAGGLYEQYF
few,14,TRBJ2-7,TRBV23-1,TRBD1,TGCGCCAGCAGTGCCCGGGACAGGGTTCCCGAGCAGTACTTC,CASSARDRVPEQYF
.,15,TRBJ1-5,TRBV21-1,.,TGTGCCAGCAGCAAAAGTGGGGGGGACAATCAGCCCCAGCATTTT,CASSKSGGDNQPQHF
.,15,TRBJ2-7,TRBV5-1,TRBD1,TGCGCCAGCAGCGAAGGGACAGGGCTAGCATACGAGCAGTACTTC,CASSEGTGLAYEQYF
few,14,TRBJ1-5,TRBV9,.,TGTGCCAGCAGCGTAGATGGGGGAAATCAGCCCCAGCATTTT,CASSVDGGNQPQHF
once,16,TRBJ1-5,TRBV19,.,TGTGCCAGTAGTATAGGTCACAGGGTGCTGGGTCAGCCCCAGCATTTT,CASSIGHRVLGQPQHF
.,15,TRBJ1-5,TRBV30,.,TGTGCCTGGAGTGGATGGGGTTCTCGCAATCAGCCCCAGCATTTT,CAWSGWGSRNQPQHF
.,13,TRBJ1-2,TRBV6-5,.,TGTGCCAGCAGTTACATAGGAGACTATGGCTACACCTTC,CASSYIGDYGYTF
.,15,TRBJ2-3,TRBV20-1,TRBD2,TGCAGTGCACCCTTTAGCGGGGGGGCCAGAGATACGCAGTATTTT,CSAPFSGGARDTQYF
.,15,TRBJ2-1,TRBV7-3,.,TGTGCCAGCAGCTTCCGGCAGGGGAACTACAATGAGCAGTTCTTC,CASSFRQGNYNEQFF
.,15,TRBJ2-7,TRBV4-3,.,TGCGCCAGCAGCCAAGATAGGACCCCCTCCGGCGAGCAGTACTTC,CASSQDRTPSGEQYF